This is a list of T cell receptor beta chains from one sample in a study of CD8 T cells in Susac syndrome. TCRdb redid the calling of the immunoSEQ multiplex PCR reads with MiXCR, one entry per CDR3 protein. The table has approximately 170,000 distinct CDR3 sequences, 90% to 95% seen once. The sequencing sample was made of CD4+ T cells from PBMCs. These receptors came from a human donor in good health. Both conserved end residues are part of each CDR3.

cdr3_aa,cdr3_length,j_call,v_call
CASSRGGGVPYEQYF,15,TRBJ2-7,TRBV7-2
CASSSPDSLSYNEQFF,16,TRBJ2-1,TRBV27
CASSQDLSDTQYF,13,TRBJ2-3,TRBV3-1
CASSFWGEQFF,11,TRBJ2-1,TRBV14
CASSFWSGKTGELFF,15,TRBJ2-2,TRBV28
CASHRGGQTYEQYF,14,TRBJ2-7,TRBV5-1
CASSPREGALETQYF,15,TRBJ2-5,TRBV7-3
CASSSVPGQGLNTEAFF,17,TRBJ1-1,TRBV5-1
CASSSHSTGLAGGNEQFF,18,TRBJ2-1,TRBV7-2
CASSLTPSGGATDTQYF,17,TRBJ2-3,TRBV4-3
CASSLLGDSSYNEQFF,16,TRBJ2-1,TRBV5-1
CASTPTVSQPEAFF,14,TRBJ1-1,TRBV19
CASSHTGNTIYF,12,TRBJ1-3,TRBV6-5
CASTGQPWKGYTF,13,TRBJ1-2,TRBV6-5
CASSLQGRAAGNEQFF,16,TRBJ2-1,TRBV7-2
CASSFSLAGGPGNADTQYF,19,TRBJ2-3,TRBV7-9
CASSGFRTSGRQETQYF,17,TRBJ2-5,TRBV6-1
CASSPREYRAPSSYEQYF,18,TRBJ2-7,TRBV12-3/TRBV12-4
CSAPLGSNQPQHF,13,TRBJ1-5,TRBV20-1
CASSQSWPGPGSYEQYF,17,TRBJ2-7,TRBV4-3
CASSLERTEAFF,12,TRBJ1-1,TRBV18
CASSYDRNYGYTF,13,TRBJ1-2,TRBV6-5
CASSIPRQDHQNYGYTF,17,TRBJ1-2,TRBV19
CASSRDSVNTEAFF,14,TRBJ1-1,TRBV3-1
CASSFNGQGKGGYTF,15,TRBJ1-2,TRBV7-9
CASSVLGNEQFF,12,TRBJ2-1,TRBV7-9
CASSPTDRGRNEQYF,15,TRBJ2-7,TRBV3-1
CASKGGYEQYF,11,TRBJ2-7,TRBV27
CASSYSSGRQPQHF,14,TRBJ1-5,TRBV6-2/TRBV6-3
CASSYTPGQGRHEQYF,16,TRBJ2-7,TRBV6-5
CSARAWRGSGNTIYF,15,TRBJ1-3,TRBV20-1
CASALQETQYF,11,TRBJ2-5,TRBV6-1
CASTNLKGQGIGEQYF,16,TRBJ2-7,TRBV6-1
CSVDGSSGNTIYF,13,TRBJ1-3,TRBV29-1
CASSLGVGFNYGYTF,15,TRBJ1-2,TRBV11-2
CASSQDLFGLARHTGELFF,19,TRBJ2-2,TRBV4-1
CSARVPGAGYKAFF,14,TRBJ1-1,TRBV20-1
CSARQSYEQYF,11,TRBJ2-7,TRBV20-1
CASTMTDTQYF,11,TRBJ2-3,TRBV6-5
CASRSTGNTEAFF,13,TRBJ1-1,TRBV12-3/TRBV12-4
CASSYSSGIPYEQYF,15,TRBJ2-7,TRBV6-5
CSARGQYNSPLHF,13,TRBJ1-6,TRBV20-1
CASSPTRDSNEQFF,14,TRBJ2-1,TRBV18
CSVDLARQETQYF,13,TRBJ2-5,TRBV29-1
CSVASGLKETQYF,13,TRBJ2-5,TRBV29-1
CASSTPGGRGTGELFF,16,TRBJ2-2,TRBV19
CASGAGYAGELFF,13,TRBJ2-2,TRBV2
CASSLRGTEAFF,12,TRBJ1-1,TRBV7-9
CAWSAGHPGQPQHF,14,TRBJ1-5,TRBV30
CASSLGDTRPGNTIYF,16,TRBJ1-3,TRBV5-1
CASSSGRGATNEKLFF,16,TRBJ1-4,TRBV27
CASRGTGEGLGEQYF,15,TRBJ2-7,TRBV6-1
CSAQPGLAGTDTQYF,15,TRBJ2-3,TRBV20-1
CASSPETGANVLTF,14,TRBJ2-6,TRBV5-1
CASSKDSGANVLTF,14,TRBJ2-6,TRBV6-1